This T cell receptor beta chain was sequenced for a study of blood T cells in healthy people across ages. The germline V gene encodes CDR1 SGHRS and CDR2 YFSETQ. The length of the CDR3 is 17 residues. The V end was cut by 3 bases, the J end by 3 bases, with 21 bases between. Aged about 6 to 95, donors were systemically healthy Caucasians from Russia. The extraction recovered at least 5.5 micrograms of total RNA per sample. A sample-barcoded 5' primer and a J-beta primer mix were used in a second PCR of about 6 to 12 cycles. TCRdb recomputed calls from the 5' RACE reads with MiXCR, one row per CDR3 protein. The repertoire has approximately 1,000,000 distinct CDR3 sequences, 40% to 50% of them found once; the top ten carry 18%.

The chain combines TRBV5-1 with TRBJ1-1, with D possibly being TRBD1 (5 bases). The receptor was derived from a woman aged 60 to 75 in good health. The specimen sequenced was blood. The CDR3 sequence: CASSSGGAGVKDTEAFF. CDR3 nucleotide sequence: TGCGCCAGCAGCTCGGGCGGGGCAGGCGTGAAGGACACTGAAGCTTTCTTT.